This TCR beta chain is drawn from a study of shared clonotypes between healthy human individuals. V was clipped by 1 base and J by 6 bases; unmatched bases: 7. Germline lookup yields CDR1 SGHTA and CDR2 FQGNSA. The CDR3 consists of 15 residues. From CD4+ cells came CD45RA+ naive and CD45RA-negative memory subsets. Some clones are missing from TCRdb's copy, which holds only in-frame ones; the method was immunoSEQ multiplex PCR. The sample lists roughly 170,000 clones, 66% occurring once. The sequencing sample was made of memory CD4+ T cells sorted from blood. Sample subset: CD45RA-negative fraction. The genes are TRBV7-2 and TRBJ2-7, with TRBD2 matching 9 bases. The source of this sequence is a man between 25 and 39 years old in good health. For the CDR3, the DNA is TGTGCCAGCAGCTTAGGTAGCGGGAGTCTTGGCGAGCAGTACTTC. It translates to CASSLGSGSLGEQYF.